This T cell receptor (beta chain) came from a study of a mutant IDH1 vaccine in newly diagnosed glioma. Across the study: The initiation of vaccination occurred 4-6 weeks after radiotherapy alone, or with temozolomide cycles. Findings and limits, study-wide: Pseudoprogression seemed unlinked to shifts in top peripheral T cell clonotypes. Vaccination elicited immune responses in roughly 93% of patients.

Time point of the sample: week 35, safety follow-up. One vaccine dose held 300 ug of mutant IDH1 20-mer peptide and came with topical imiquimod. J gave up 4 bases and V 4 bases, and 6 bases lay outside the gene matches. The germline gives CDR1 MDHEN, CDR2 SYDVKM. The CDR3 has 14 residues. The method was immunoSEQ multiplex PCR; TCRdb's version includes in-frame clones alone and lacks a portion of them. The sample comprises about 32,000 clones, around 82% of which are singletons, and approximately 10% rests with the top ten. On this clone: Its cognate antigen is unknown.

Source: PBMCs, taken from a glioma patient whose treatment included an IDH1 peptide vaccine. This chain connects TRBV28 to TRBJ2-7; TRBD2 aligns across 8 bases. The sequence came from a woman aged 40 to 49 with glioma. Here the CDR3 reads CASSSGGYAYEQYF. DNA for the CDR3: TGTGCCAGCAGTTCGGGGGGGTACGCTTACGAGCAGTACTTC.